Detailed here is one T cell receptor (beta chain). The data stem from a study of blood T cell repertoires in COVID-19. Turning to the study itself: There were acute and convalescent COVID-19 samples, and they came from the United States, Italy and Spain. Sources were T cells, B-cell-depleted T cells, or PBMCs; the material itself was cDNA or gDNA.

V lost 1 base, J lost 4 bases, and 6 bases lay in between. The CDR3 is made up of 13 amino acids. The V gene's germline CDR1 is SGHAT and CDR2 FQNNGV. Original methodology: Using reference gene primer amplification, nucleated cell counts were estimated. The protocol was immunoSEQ multiplex PCR, while the TCRdb copy is restricted to in-frame clones and leaves out a portion. Clone size and V and J calls were adopted from that table, with D and trimming inferred from the DNA. The data show approximately 65,000 clones, approximately 78% seen once. Sequencing was performed on peripheral blood. This TCR derives from a man older than 75 with acute or convalescent COVID-19. The rearrangement uses TRBV11-2 and TRBJ2-3, with D unresolved. The CDR3 DNA reads TGTGCCAGCAGCTTAGTGCTAGCAGATACGCAGTATTTT. Its translation is CASSLVLADTQYF.